This TCR beta chain emerged from a study of blood T cells in healthy people across ages. A second roughly 7 to 12 cycle PCR used barcoded and J-beta primers. TCRdb redid the calling of the 5' RACE reads with MiXCR, one entry per CDR3 protein. The table records hundreds of thousands of distinct CDR3 sequences, 27% of them present only once. V gave up 7 bases and J gave up 2 bases; unmatched junction bases: 10. This CDR3 spans 16 amino acids. Germline assignment: CDR1 SGHDT and CDR2 YYEEEE. In its sample, this clonotype was seen a few times. These sequences were also reported in another study, on T cells of mothers and their children.

V usage is TRBV5-6 and J usage is TRBJ2-5, with 11 nucleotides matching TRBD2. The TCR comes from a boy aged 2-15 years in good health. The sample comprised blood. The CDR3 region has the DNA TGTGCCAGCGGCCCGGCGGGACTAGCGGTTCAAGAGACCCAGTACTTC. It translates to CASGPAGLAVQETQYF.